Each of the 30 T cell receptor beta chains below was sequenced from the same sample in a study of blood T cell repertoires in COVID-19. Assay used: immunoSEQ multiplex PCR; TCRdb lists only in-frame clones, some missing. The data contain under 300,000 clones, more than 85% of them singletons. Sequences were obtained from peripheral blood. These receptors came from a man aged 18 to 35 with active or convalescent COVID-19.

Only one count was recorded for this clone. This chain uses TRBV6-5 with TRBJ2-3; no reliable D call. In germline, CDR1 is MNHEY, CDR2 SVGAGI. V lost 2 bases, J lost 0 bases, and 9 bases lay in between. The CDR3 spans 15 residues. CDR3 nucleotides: TGTGCCAGCAGTTACGAGCCACCGAGCACAGATACGCAGTATTTT. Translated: CASSYEPPSTDTQYF.

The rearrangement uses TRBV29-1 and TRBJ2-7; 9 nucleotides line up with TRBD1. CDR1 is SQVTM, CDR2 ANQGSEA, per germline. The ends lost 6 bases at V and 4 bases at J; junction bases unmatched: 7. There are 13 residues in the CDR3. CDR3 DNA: TGCAGCGTGGCGGACAGGGGTCGGTACGAGCAGTACTTC. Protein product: CSVADRGRYEQYF.

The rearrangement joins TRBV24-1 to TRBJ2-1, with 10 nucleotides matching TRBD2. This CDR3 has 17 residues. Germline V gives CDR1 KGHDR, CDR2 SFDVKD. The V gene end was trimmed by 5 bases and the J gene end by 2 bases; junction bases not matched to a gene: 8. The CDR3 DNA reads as TGTGCCACCAGTGGAGCCGAAGCGGGAGGGACCTACAATGAGCAGTTCTTC. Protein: CATSGAEAGGTYNEQFF.

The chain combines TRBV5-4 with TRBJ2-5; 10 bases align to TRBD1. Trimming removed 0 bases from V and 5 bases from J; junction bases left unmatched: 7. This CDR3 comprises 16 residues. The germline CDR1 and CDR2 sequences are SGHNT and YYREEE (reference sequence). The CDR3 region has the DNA TGTGCCAGCAGCTTGGGGGACAGGGGATTGGGTGAGACCCAGTACTTC. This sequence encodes CASSLGDRGLGETQYF.

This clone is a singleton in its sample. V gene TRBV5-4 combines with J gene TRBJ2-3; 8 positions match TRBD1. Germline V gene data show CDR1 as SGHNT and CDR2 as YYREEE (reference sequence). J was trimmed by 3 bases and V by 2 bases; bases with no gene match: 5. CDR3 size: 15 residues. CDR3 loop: CASSFPGQVTDTQYF. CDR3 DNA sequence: TGTGCCAGCAGCTTCCCGGGACAGGTAACAGATACGCAGTATTTT.

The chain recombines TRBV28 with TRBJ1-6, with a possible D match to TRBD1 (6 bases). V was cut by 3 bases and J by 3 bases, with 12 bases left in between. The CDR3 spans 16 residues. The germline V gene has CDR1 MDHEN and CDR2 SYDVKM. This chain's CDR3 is CASSFRQGNYNSPLHF. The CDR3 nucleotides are TGTGCCAGCAGTTTTCGGCAGGGGAACTATAATTCACCCCTCCACTTT.

CDR3 amino acids: CASSSGGAGTGELFF. The CDR3, as DNA: TGTGCCAGCAGTTCGGGGGGTGCGGGCACCGGGGAGCTGTTTTTT. The rearrangement links TRBV6-2 or TRBV6-3 to TRBJ2-2, with 7 bases lining up with TRBD2. V trimming: 4 bases; J trimming: 4 bases; junction bases outside the gene matches: 6. Germline V gene data show CDR1 as MNHEY and CDR2 as SVGEGT. The CDR3 has 15 residues.

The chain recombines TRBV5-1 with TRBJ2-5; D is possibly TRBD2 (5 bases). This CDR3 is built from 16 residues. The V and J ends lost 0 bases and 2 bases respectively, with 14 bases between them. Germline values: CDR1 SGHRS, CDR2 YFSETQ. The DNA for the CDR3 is TGCGCCAGCAGCTTGGGCTGGACTGGCGATCAAGAGACCCAGTACTTC. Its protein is CASSLGWTGDQETQYF.

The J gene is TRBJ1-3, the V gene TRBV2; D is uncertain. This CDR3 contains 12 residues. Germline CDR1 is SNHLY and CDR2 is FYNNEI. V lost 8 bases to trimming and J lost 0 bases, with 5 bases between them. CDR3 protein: CASAGSGNTIYF. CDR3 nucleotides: TGTGCCAGCGCGGGCTCTGGAAACACCATATATTTT.

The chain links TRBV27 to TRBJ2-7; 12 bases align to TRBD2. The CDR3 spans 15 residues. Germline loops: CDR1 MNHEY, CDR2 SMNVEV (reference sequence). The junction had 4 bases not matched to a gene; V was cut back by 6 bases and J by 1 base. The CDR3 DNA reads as TGTGCCAGCAGCTCGACTAGCGGGAGTTCCTACGAGCAGTACTTC. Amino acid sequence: CASSSTSGSSYEQYF.

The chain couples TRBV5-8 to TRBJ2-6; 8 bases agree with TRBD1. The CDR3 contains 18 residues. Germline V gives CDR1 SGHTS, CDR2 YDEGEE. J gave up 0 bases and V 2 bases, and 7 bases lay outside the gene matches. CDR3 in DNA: TGTGCCAGCAGCTTCGCCGGACAGGGTTCCTCTGGGGCCAACGTCCTGACTTTC. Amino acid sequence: CASSFAGQGSSGANVLTF.

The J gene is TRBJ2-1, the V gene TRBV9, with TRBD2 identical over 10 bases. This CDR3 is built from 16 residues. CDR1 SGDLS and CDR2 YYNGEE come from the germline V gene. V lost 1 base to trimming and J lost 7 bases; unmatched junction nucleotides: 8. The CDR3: CASSVSGGAIGNEQFF. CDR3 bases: TGTGCCAGCAGCGTAAGCGGGGGGGCAATAGGGAATGAGCAGTTCTTC.

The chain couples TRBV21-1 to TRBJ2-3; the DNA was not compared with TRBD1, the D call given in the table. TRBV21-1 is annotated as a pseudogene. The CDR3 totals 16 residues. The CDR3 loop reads CASKKRDRVRSDTQYF. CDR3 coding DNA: TGTGCCAGCAAGAAGAGGGACAGGGTACGATCAGATACGCAGTATTTT.

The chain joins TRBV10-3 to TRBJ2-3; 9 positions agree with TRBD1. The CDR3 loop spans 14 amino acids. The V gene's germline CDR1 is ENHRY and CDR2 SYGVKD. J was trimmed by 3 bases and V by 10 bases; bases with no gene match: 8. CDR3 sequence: CATHLDRGTDTQYF. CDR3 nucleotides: TGTGCCACCCACCTAGACAGGGGGACAGATACGCAGTATTTT.

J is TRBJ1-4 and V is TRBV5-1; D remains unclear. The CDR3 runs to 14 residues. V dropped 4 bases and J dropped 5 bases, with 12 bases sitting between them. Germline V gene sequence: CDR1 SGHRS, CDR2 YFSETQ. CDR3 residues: CASSTDSVNEKLFF. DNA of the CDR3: TGCGCCAGCAGCACGGACTCAGTAAATGAAAAACTGTTTTTT.

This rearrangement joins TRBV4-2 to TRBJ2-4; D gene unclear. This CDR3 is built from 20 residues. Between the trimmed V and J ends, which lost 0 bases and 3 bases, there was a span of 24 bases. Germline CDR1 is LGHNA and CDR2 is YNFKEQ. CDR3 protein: CASSQDGFSRELKGKNIQYF. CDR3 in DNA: TGTGCCAGCAGCCAAGATGGTTTCTCTAGAGAGCTTAAAGGCAAAAACATTCAGTACTTC.

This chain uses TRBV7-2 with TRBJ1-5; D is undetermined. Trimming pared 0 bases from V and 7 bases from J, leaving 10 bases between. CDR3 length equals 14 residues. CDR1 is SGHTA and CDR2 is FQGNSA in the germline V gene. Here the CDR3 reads CASSLALEGQPQHF. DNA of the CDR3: TGTGCCAGCAGCTTAGCGCTGGAGGGCCAGCCCCAGCATTTT.

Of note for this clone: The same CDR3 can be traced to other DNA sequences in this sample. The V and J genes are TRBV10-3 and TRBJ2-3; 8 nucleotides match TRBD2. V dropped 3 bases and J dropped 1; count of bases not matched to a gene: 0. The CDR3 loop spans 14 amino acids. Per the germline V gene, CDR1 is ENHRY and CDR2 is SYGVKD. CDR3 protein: CAISDGGGTDTQYF. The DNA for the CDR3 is TGTGCCATCAGTGACGGGGGGGGCACAGATACGCAGTATTTT.

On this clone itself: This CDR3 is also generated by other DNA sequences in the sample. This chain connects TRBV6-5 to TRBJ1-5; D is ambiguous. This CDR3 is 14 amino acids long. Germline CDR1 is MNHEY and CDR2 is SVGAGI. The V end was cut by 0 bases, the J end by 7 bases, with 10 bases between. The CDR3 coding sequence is TGTGCCAGCAGTTACTCAGCGAGTCAACAGCCCCAGCATTTT. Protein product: CASSYSASQQPQHF.

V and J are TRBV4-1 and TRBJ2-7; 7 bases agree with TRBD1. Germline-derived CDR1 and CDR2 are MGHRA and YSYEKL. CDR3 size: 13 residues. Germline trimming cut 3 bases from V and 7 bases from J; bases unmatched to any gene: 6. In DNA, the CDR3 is TGCGCCAGCAGCCAGACCGACAGGGTAGAGCAGTACTTC. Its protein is CASSQTDRVEQYF.

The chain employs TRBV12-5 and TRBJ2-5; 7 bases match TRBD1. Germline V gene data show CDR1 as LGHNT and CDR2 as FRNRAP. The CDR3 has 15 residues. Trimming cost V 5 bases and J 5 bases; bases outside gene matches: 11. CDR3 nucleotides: TGTGCTAGTGGTGAAGTCGGGACAGCCATTGAGACCCAGTACTTC. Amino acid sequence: CASGEVGTAIETQYF.

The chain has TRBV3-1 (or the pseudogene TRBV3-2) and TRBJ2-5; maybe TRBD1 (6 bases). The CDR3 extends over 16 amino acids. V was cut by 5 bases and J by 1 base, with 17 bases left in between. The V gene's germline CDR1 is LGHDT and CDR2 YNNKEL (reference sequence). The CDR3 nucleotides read TGTGCCAGCAGCGCCCACTACAGGGACGGCCAAGAGACCCAGTACTTC. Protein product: CASSAHYRDGQETQYF.

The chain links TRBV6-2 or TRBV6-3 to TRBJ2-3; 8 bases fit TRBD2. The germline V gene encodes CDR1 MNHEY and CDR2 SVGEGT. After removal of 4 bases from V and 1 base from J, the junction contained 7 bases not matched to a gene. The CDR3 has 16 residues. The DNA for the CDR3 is TGTGCCAGCAGTTCTATAGCGGGGAGGGGCACAGATACGCAGTATTTT. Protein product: CASSSIAGRGTDTQYF.

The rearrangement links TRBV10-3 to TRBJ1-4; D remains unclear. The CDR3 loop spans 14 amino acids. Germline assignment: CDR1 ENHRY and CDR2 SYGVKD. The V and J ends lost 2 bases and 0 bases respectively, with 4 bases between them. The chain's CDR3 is CAISEISTNEKLFF. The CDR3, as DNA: TGTGCCATCAGTGAGATATCAACTAATGAAAAACTGTTTTTT.

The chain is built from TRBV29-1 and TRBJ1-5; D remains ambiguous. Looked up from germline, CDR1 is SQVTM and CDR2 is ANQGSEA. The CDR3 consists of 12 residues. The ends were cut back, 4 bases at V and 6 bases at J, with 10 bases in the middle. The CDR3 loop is CSVAEGAQPQHF. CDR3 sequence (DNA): TGCAGCGTTGCCGAGGGTGCTCAGCCCCAGCATTTT.

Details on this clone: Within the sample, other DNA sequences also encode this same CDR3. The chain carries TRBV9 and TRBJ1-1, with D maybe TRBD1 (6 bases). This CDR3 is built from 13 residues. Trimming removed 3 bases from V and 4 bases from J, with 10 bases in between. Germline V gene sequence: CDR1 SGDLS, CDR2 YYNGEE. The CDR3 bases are TGTGCCAGCAGCGCGACAGGATTCACTGAAGCTTTCTTT. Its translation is CASSATGFTEAFF.

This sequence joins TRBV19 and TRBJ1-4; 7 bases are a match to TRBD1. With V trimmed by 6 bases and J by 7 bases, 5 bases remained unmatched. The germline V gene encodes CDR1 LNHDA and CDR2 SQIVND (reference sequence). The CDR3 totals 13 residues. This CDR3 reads CASSDRAGEKLFF. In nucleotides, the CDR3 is TGTGCCAGTAGCGACAGGGCGGGTGAAAAACTGTTTTTT.

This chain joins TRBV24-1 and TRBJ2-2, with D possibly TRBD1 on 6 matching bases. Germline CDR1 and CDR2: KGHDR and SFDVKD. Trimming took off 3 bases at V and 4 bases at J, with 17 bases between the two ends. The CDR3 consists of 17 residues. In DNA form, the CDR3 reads TGTGCCACCAGTGATACCTCCCCGGGACAAGTCACCGGGGAGCTGTTTTTT. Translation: CATSDTSPGQVTGELFF.

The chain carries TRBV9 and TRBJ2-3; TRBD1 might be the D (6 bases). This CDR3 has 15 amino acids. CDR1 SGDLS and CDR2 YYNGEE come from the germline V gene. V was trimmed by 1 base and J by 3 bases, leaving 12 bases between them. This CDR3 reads CASSVHPGATDTQYF. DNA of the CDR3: TGTGCCAGCAGCGTACATCCAGGGGCAACAGATACGCAGTATTTT.

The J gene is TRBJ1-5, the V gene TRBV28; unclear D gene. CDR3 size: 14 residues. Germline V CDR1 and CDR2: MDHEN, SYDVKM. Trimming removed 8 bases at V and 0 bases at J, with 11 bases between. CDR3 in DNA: TGTGCCAGCCAACCACCCTATAGCAATCAGCCCCAGCATTTT. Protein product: CASQPPYSNQPQHF. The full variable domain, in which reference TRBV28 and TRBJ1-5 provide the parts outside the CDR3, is DVKVTQSSRYLVKRTGEKVFLECVQDMDHENMFWYRQDPGLGLRLIYFSYDVKMKEKGDIPEGYSVSREKKERFSLILESASTNQTSMYLCASQPPYSNQPQHFGDGTRLSIL.